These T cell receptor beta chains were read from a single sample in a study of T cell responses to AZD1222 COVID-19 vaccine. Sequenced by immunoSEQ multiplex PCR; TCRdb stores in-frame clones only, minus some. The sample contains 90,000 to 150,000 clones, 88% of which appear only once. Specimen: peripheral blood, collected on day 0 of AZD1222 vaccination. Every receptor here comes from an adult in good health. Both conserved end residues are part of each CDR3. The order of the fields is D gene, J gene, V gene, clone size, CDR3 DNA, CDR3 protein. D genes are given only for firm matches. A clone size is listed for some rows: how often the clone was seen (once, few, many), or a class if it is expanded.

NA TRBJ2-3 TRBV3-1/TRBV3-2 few TGTGCCAGCAGCCCGGGCTCCATCCTGCCGGTGCCAGATACGCAGTATTTT CASSPGSILPVPDTQYF
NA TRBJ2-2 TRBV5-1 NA TGCGCCAGCAGCTTGGTTAGTTTCGCGAACACCGGGGAGCTGTTTTTT CASSLVSFANTGELFF
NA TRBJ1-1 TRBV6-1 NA TGTGCCAGCAGTGAACGAGGAACAGCTTTCTTT CASSERGTAFF
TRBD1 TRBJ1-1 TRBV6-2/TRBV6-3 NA TGTGCCAGCAGTTACTACGGGACAGCGAACACTGAAGCTTTCTTT CASSYYGTANTEAFF
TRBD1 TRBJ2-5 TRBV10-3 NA TGTGCCACCGGGACAGGGTCGGAGACCCAGTACTTC CATGTGSETQYF
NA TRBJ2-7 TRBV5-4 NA TGTGCCAGCAGCCTGGACTTCTACGAGCAGTACTTC CASSLDFYEQYF
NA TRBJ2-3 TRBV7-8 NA TGTGCCAGCATGGGGGTTCTGGGCACAGATACGCAGTATTTT CASMGVLGTDTQYF
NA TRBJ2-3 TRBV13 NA TGTGCCAGCAGAAGACGACTGGGCGCGCAGTATTTT CASRRRLGAQYF
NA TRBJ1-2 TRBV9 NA TGTGCCAGCAGCAAGGGGCCGGGAGAGGCCTATGGCTACACCTTC CASSKGPGEAYGYTF
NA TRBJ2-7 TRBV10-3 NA TGTGCCATCAGCCCCGTAGGGGGCCAGGGGGGAAACGAGCAGTACTTC CAISPVGGQGGNEQYF
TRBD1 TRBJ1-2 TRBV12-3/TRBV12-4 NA TGTGCCAGCAGCCAGGACAGGAACTATGGCTACACCTTC CASSQDRNYGYTF
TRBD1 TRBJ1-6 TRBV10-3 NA TGTGCCATCAGTGACACAGGGGATAATTCACCCCTCCACTTT CAISDTGDNSPLHF
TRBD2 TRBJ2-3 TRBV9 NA TGTGCCAGCAGCCTCCCCGCCGGTAAGCGGGGGGACACAGATACGCAGTATTTT CASSLPAGKRGDTDTQYF
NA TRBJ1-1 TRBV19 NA TGTGCCAGTAGTATGGAAAACTTGAACACTGAAGCTTTCTTT CASSMENLNTEAFF
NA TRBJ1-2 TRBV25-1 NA TGTGCCAGCAGTTCGGCCCGCCTGGACTATGGCTACACCTTC CASSSARLDYGYTF
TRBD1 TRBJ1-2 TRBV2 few TGTGCCAGCAGTGACCGACAGGGTGGCTATGGCTACACCTTC CASSDRQGGYGYTF
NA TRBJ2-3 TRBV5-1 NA TGCGCCAGCAGCTCCCCTGGGCGGGGAGGTTTTATAGATACGCAGTATTTT CASSSPGRGGFIDTQYF
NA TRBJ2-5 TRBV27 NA TGTGCCAGCAGACATAGAATGGGGGCAGGGGAAGAGACCCAGTACTTC CASRHRMGAGEETQYF
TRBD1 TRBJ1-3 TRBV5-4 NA TGTGCCAGCAGCTTGGGCAGGGGGTTCAACACCATATATTTT CASSLGRGFNTIYF
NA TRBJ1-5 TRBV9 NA TGTGCCAGCAGCTTGACAGATAGAAGGGAGCCCCAGCATTTT CASSLTDRREPQHF
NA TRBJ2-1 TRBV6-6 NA TGTGCCAGCAGTTACCGGCGGAGCTCCTACAATGAGCAGTTCTTC CASSYRRSSYNEQFF
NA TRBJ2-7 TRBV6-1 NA TGTGCCAGCAGTGACGGTTACGAGCAGTACTTC CASSDGYEQYF
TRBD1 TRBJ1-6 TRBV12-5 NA TGTGCTAGTGGTTCGGGCGGGACAGTGGGTTCACCCCTCCACTTT CASGSGGTVGSPLHF
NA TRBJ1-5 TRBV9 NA TGTGCCAGCAGCGTAGGCAGCGATCAGCCCCAGCATTTT CASSVGSDQPQHF
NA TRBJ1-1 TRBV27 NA TGTGCCAGCAGTCCCCTCAACAGGGATGAAGCTTTCTTT CASSPLNRDEAFF
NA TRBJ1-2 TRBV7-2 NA TGTGCCAGCAGCTTAGTGTTCGTTTCCTATGGCTACACCTTC CASSLVFVSYGYTF